One sample yielded the 28 T cell receptor beta chains listed below, sequenced in a study of neurological immune-mediated disorders. TCRdb re-called the 5' RACE reads through MiXCR, storing one row per CDR3 protein. This table holds roughly 70,000 distinct CDR3 sequences, around 5.2% found once. Sequencing used PBMCs. Receptors originate from a woman in her 30s with multiple sclerosis.

This clonotype was seen many times. The chain links TRBV20-1 to TRBJ2-1; TRBD1 agrees at 7 bases. CDR1 and CDR2 from the germline V gene are DFQATT and SNEGSKA (reference sequence). The CDR3 extends over 13 amino acids. V shed 2 bases, J shed 9 bases, and the junction held 7 bases outside the gene matches. The CDR3 reads CSARPRGLSEQFF. The CDR3 DNA is TGCAGTGCTAGACCCAGGGGGTTGAGTGAGCAGTTCTTC.

This clonotype was detected many times. V gene TRBV5-6 combines with J gene TRBJ2-3, with 12 nucleotides matching TRBD2. CDR3 length: 15 amino acids. V lost 1 base to trimming and J lost 6 bases; unmatched junction nucleotides: 3. CDR1 is SGHDT, CDR2 YYEEEE, per germline. CDR3 region: CASSLWTSGADTQYF. Written as DNA, the CDR3 is TGTGCCAGCAGCTTGTGGACTAGCGGGGCGGATACGCAGTATTTT.

This clonotype was recorded at least ten times. V gene TRBV3-1 combines with J gene TRBJ2-6, with 8 nucleotides matching TRBD1. Trimming removed 4 bases from V and 0 bases from J; junction bases left unmatched: 5. Germline V gives CDR1 LGHDT, CDR2 YNNKEL (reference sequence). This CDR3 has 17 residues. The CDR3 DNA follows: TGTGCCAGCAGCCCCGGGACAGGAGTCTCTGGGGCCAACGTCCTGACTTTC. Its protein is CASSPGTGVSGANVLTF. The variable domain in full, with the rest retrieved from reference TRBV3-1 and TRBJ2-6, is DTAVSQTPKYLVTQMGNDKSIKCEQNLGHDTMYWYKQDSKKFLKIMFSYNNKELIINETVPNRFSPKSPDKAHLNLHINSLELGDSAVYFCASSPGTGVSGANVLTFGAGSRLTVL.

This sequence joins TRBV20-1 and TRBJ1-1; no firm D call. V dropped 2 bases and J dropped 3 bases, with 10 bases sitting between them. This CDR3 contains 13 residues. The V gene's germline CDR1 is DFQATT and CDR2 SNEGSKA (reference sequence). The CDR3 nucleotides are TGCAGTGCTAGAACGGGCAACGACACTGAAGCTTTCTTT. It translates to CSARTGNDTEAFF.

In its sample, this clonotype was seen many times. This chain links TRBV7-2 with TRBJ2-7; D is undetermined. This CDR3 comprises 12 residues. V lost 1 base to trimming and J lost 5 bases, with 6 bases between them. Germline assignment: CDR1 SGHTA and CDR2 FQGNSA. CDR3 DNA sequence: TGTGCCAGCAGCTTAGTTAACCACGAGCAGTACTTC. Translating gives CASSLVNHEQYF.

The table lists this clonotype with many counts. The V call is TRBV5-1, the J call TRBJ1-1, with TRBD1 identical over 7 bases. The V gene's germline CDR1 is SGHRS and CDR2 YFSETQ. This CDR3 spans 16 amino acids. V lost 4 bases, J lost 0 bases, and 9 bases stayed unmatched. The CDR3 DNA reads TGCGCCAGCAGCGGCACCCGACAGGGAATGAACACTGAAGCTTTCTTT. The encoded protein is CASSGTRQGMNTEAFF.

This clonotype was counted only a few times. V usage is TRBV7-6 and J usage is TRBJ1-1; the D is unclear. The ends were cut back, 2 bases at V and 3 bases at J, with 7 bases in the middle. Per the germline V gene, CDR1 is SGHVS and CDR2 is FNYEAQ. The CDR3 has 13 residues. The CDR3 protein is CASSLSGDTEAFF. The CDR3 DNA reads as TGTGCCAGCAGCTTATCTGGGGACACTGAAGCTTTCTTT.

The sample holds a few counts of this clonotype. This chain uses TRBV7-9 with TRBJ1-1, with D unclear. This CDR3 contains 13 residues. The V and J ends lost 2 bases and 3 bases respectively, with 7 bases between them. CDR1 is SEHNR and CDR2 is FQNEAQ in the germline V gene (reference sequence). CDR3 nucleotide sequence: TGTGCCAGCAGCTTAAATACGGACACTGAAGCTTTCTTT. Amino acids: CASSLNTDTEAFF.

This clonotype has a count of ten or more. V gene TRBV5-1 combines with J gene TRBJ1-3, with D perhaps TRBD1 (5 bases). The CDR3 runs 16 residues. Germline CDR1 and CDR2: SGHRS and YFSETQ. Trimming shortened V by 1 base and J by 2 bases, and 13 bases separated the two germline ends. DNA for the CDR3: TGCGCCAGCAGCTTGACCAACCAGGGAGCTGGAAACACCATATATTTT. The encoded protein is CASSLTNQGAGNTIYF.

A remark on this clonotype: At one end the junction does not follow the germline gene, possibly because of a read error. CDR3 sequence reads: CSAHKLSNQPQNF. In DNA, the CDR3 is TGCAGTGCTCATAAACTTAGCAATCAGCCCCAGAATTTT. This chain connects TRBV20-1 to TRBJ1-5, with D uncertain. The CDR3 totals 13 residues. Germline V CDR1 and CDR2: DFQATT, SNEGSKA (reference sequence).

A few counts support this clonotype. The junction shows a germline mismatch at one end, possibly a read error. The genes are TRBV28 and TRBJ1-6, with a tentative D call TRBD1 (5 bases). In germline, CDR1 is MDHEN, CDR2 SYDVKM. The CDR3 has 14 residues. This CDR3 is CASSLTGSNSPLNF. DNA for the CDR3: TGTGCCAGCAGTTTAACAGGTTCAAATTCACCCCTCAACTTT.

The sample holds a few counts of this clonotype. CDR3 protein: CSASSRSRGTQYF. The CDR3 nucleotides read TGCAGTGCTAGCTCAAGATCACGGGGGACCCAGTACTTC. The rearrangement joins TRBV20-1 to TRBJ2-5; tentative D call: TRBD2 (5 bases). V lost 3 bases and J 7 bases, leaving 15 bases between the germline ends. The CDR3 has 13 residues. Germline V gene lookup returns CDR1 DFQATT and CDR2 SNEGSKA (reference sequence).

This clonotype came up a few times. The chain is built from TRBV5-5 and TRBJ1-2; weak D call: TRBD1 (6 bases). Germline V CDR1 and CDR2: SGHKS, YYEKEE (reference sequence). Trimming shortened V by 1 base and J by 5 bases, and 15 bases separated the two germline ends. The CDR3 runs 15 residues. The CDR3 reads CASSLSTERGYGYTF. The CDR3 bases are TGTGCCAGCAGCTTGTCTACGGAAAGGGGGTATGGCTACACCTTC.

This clonotype appeared many times. This chain connects TRBV5-1 to TRBJ2-7; maybe TRBD1 (5 bases). The CDR3 totals 12 residues. CDR1 is SGHRS, CDR2 YFSETQ, per germline. The V end was cut by 4 bases, the J end by 2 bases, with 7 bases between. The DNA of the CDR3 is TGCGCCAGCAGCGGGGCGACCTACGAGCAGTACTTC. Translated, it gives CASSGATYEQYF.

This clonotype was counted many times. J is TRBJ2-3 and V is TRBV5-1; D is possibly TRBD1 (6 bases). V lost 4 bases to trimming and J lost 2 bases, with 11 bases between them. CDR3 length: 14 amino acids. CDR1 SGHRS and CDR2 YFSETQ come from the germline V gene. The CDR3 loop is CASSAGQHTDTQYF. The CDR3 coding sequence is TGCGCCAGCAGCGCCGGACAGCACACAGATACGCAGTATTTT.

In its sample, this clonotype was seen a few times. The chain employs TRBV29-1 and TRBJ1-2, with D possibly matching TRBD1 (5 bases). Trimming pared 5 bases from V and 4 bases from J, leaving 11 bases between. Looked up from germline, CDR1 is SQVTM and CDR2 is ANQGSEA. CDR3 size: 12 residues. The CDR3 here is CSVRDFPYGYTF. CDR3 DNA sequence: TGCAGCGTTCGGGACTTCCCCTATGGCTACACCTTC.

This clonotype was counted at least ten times. The chain has TRBV4-1 and TRBJ2-3, with D possibly matching TRBD1 (6 bases). CDR1 is MGHRA, CDR2 YSYEKL, per germline. The CDR3 loop spans 15 amino acids. The ends were cut back, 5 bases at V and 2 bases at J, with 14 bases in the middle. CDR3 nucleotide sequence: TGCGCCAGCAGCTATTCAACAGGGAACACAGATACGCAGTATTTT. It yields the protein CASSYSTGNTDTQYF.

This clonotype was picked up many times. This chain uses TRBV15 with TRBJ2-1, with D uncertain. The CDR3 is 14 residues long. V gave up 4 bases and J gave up 7 bases, with 14 bases separating them. Germline V lookup: CDR1 LNHNV, CDR2 YYDKDF (reference sequence). The CDR3 region has the DNA TGTGCCACCAGCAATTCTGGGGTAGGGAATGAGCAGTTCTTC. Protein: CATSNSGVGNEQFF.

This clonotype showed up many times. The V and J genes are TRBV5-1 and TRBJ1-6; D remains ambiguous. The length of the CDR3 is 13 residues. Trimming left V 5 bases short and J 7 bases short, with 10 bases between. The germline gives CDR1 SGHRS, CDR2 YFSETQ. Written as DNA, the CDR3 is TGCGCCAGCAGTTCTAGCTTCAATTCACCCCTCCACTTT. Translating gives CASSSSFNSPLHF. Together with reference TRBV5-1 and TRBJ1-6, the CDR3 gives the full variable domain: KAGVTQTPRYLIKTRGQQVTLSCSPISGHRSVSWYQQTPGQGLQFLFEYFSETQRNKGNFPGRFSGRQFSNSRSEMNVSTLELGDSALYLCASSSSFNSPLHFGNGTRLTVT.

The rearrangement joins TRBV7-2 to TRBJ2-3; the match to TRBD2 covers 11 bases. The CDR3 has 16 amino acids. Germline lookup yields CDR1 SGHTA and CDR2 FQGNSA. J lost 2 bases, V lost 5 bases, and 6 bases had no gene match. CDR3 DNA sequence: TGTGCCAGCAGCACGACTAGCGGGGCGGCCACAGATACGCAGTATTTT. Protein sequence: CASSTTSGAATDTQYF.

The chain recombines TRBV10-3 with TRBJ1-4; D is unclear. Deletions cut 10 bases from V and 7 bases from J, with 19 bases between. The length of the CDR3 is 14 residues. Per germline, CDR1 ENHRY and CDR2 SYGVKD. As DNA, the CDR3 is TGTGCCACCGAACCTGGCCCCTCGGGTGAAAAACTGTTTTTT. It yields the protein CATEPGPSGEKLFF.

This clonotype came up many times. The chain uses TRBV5-1 and TRBJ2-5; the D is unclear. Trimming took 7 bases from V and 2 from J, leaving 12 bases between them. The CDR3 totals 13 residues. Germline V gene sequence: CDR1 SGHRS, CDR2 YFSETQ. As DNA, the CDR3 is TGCGCCAGCGCAAGGCTCTCTCAAGAGACCCAGTACTTC. Protein sequence: CASARLSQETQYF.

The table lists this clonotype with a few counts. The chain is built from TRBV5-5 and TRBJ1-5; 7 nucleotides match TRBD1. Losses at the gene ends were 4 bases for V and 5 bases for J; bases not matched to a gene: 6. The CDR3 is 14 residues long. The germline V gene encodes CDR1 SGHKS and CDR2 YYEKEE (reference sequence). CDR3 loop: CASSTRTGDQPQHF. CDR3 nucleotide sequence: TGTGCCAGCAGCACCCGGACAGGTGATCAGCCCCAGCATTTT.

This clonotype was recorded at least ten times. This chain joins TRBV7-8 and TRBJ2-2; tentative D call: TRBD1 (6 bases). CDR1 and CDR2 from the germline V gene are SGHVS and FQNEAQ. CDR3 length: 15 amino acids. Trimming stripped 7 bases from V and 5 bases from J, with 17 bases between. The CDR3 is CASTKGHLTTGELFF. Here the CDR3 DNA reads TGTGCCAGCACCAAGGGACATCTGACGACCGGGGAGCTGTTTTTT.

There are many counts of this clonotype. This sequence joins TRBV2 and TRBJ1-5; D uncertain. This CDR3 comprises 16 residues. Per the germline V gene, CDR1 is SNHLY and CDR2 is FYNNEI. The germline V and J ends were trimmed by 8 bases and 2 bases, with 19 bases remaining between them. CDR3 protein: CASREYRDGGNQPQHF. As DNA, the CDR3 is TGTGCCAGCCGAGAGTATAGAGATGGGGGCAATCAGCCCCAGCATTTT.

This clonotype was observed at least ten times. The chain recombines TRBV9 with TRBJ2-3; D gene unclear. CDR3 size: 11 residues. Trimming left V 7 bases short and J 2 bases short, with 5 bases between. Germline V gene lookup returns CDR1 SGDLS and CDR2 YYNGEE. This chain's CDR3 is CASGITDTQYF. CDR3 sequence (DNA): TGTGCCAGCGGAATCACAGATACGCAGTATTTT.

At least ten counts were recorded for this clonotype. The junction departs from germline at one end; a sequencing error may be responsible. The chain carries TRBV7-8 and TRBJ2-1; D is unclear. Germline assignment: CDR1 SGHVS and CDR2 FQNEAQ. The CDR3 sequence is 12 residues long. CDR3 sequence: CASTLGNNEQFF. CDR3 bases: TGTGCCAGCACCTTAGGGAACAATGAGCAGTTCTTC. Full variable domain (missing parts from reference TRBV7-8 and TRBJ2-1): GAGVSQSPRYKVAKRGQDVALRCDPISGHVSLFWYQQALGQGPEFLTYFQNEAQLDKSGLPSDRFFAERPEGSVSTLKIQRTQQEDSAVYLCASTLGNNEQFFGPGTRLTVL.

This chain links TRBV20-1 with TRBJ1-4; 7 bases are shared with TRBD1. Germline loops: CDR1 DFQATT, CDR2 SNEGSKA (reference sequence). There are 15 residues in the CDR3. The J segment lost 6 bases and the V segment lost 3 bases, leaving 10 bases of the junction unmatched. CDR3 amino acids: CSASRVRGGHEKLFF. CDR3 coding DNA: TGCAGTGCTAGTAGAGTCAGAGGGGGCCATGAAAAACTGTTTTTT.